This T cell receptor beta chain was sequenced for a study of blood T cell repertoires in COVID-19. Study details: COVID-19 samples collected from the United States, Italy and Spain covered acute and convalescent phases. From T cells, B-cell-depleted T cells, or PBMCs came the material, which was cDNA or gDNA.

Trimming stripped 5 bases from V and 7 bases from J, with 21 bases between. The CDR3 contains 16 residues. Per germline, CDR1 SEHNR and CDR2 FQNEAQ (reference sequence). The method was immunoSEQ multiplex PCR; TCRdb's version includes in-frame clones alone and lacks a portion of them. The sample consists of about 160,000 clones, over 75% of them appearing once. The chain links TRBV7-9 to TRBJ2-1, with D possibly being TRBD2 (5 bases). The TCR comes from a man older than 75 with COVID-19, enrolled during active disease. The sequenced sample was peripheral blood. Here the CDR3 reads CASSQLGKGSGNEQFF. CDR3 DNA sequence: TGTGCCAGCAGCCAACTAGGAAAGGGTAGTGGTAATGAGCAGTTCTTC.